The 13 T cell receptor beta chains below all came from one sample that was sequenced in a study of T cells in Graves' hyperthyroidism and ophthalmopathy. Amplification of TCR beta CDR3 regions was performed using RNA transcripts as template. An initial round of RT-PCR targeting the TCR CDR3 relied on the HTBI primer set. TCRdb fed the multiplex PCR reads into MiXCR, producing one record per CDR3 protein. Of approximately 720,000 distinct CDR3 sequences in the sample, 18% were seen once. Input material: blood. These receptors all come from a woman in her forties or fifties with Graves' hyperthyroidism that later progressed to Graves' ophthalmopathy.

In the case of this clonotype: Possible read error: a much larger clone is one base away. The J gene is TRBJ1-5, the V gene TRBV19; no reliable D call. The CDR3 totals 12 residues. V was shortened by 9 bases and J by 3 bases, with 9 bases between the two germline ends. Per the germline V gene, CDR1 is LNHDA and CDR2 is SQIVND (reference sequence). CDR3 amino acids: CASSYVNQPQHF. The CDR3 region has the DNA TGTGCCAGCAGTTATGTCAATCAGCCCCAGCATTTT.

This chain connects TRBV28 to TRBJ2-7; D gene unclear. With 2 bases removed from V and 1 base from J, the gap between germline ends came to 15 bases. This CDR3 has 16 amino acids. The germline V gene has CDR1 MDHEN and CDR2 SYDVKM. CDR3 nucleotides: TGTGCCAGCAGTTTAGGTACCGGTCGAAGGTCCTACGAGCAGTACTTC. Translating gives CASSLGTGRRSYEQYF.

Many counts were recorded for this clonotype. This chain joins TRBV5-1 and TRBJ2-7; TRBD1 might be the D (5 bases). Germline V lookup: CDR1 SGHRS, CDR2 YFSETQ. This CDR3 has 14 amino acids. V shed 4 bases and J shed 0 bases, with 11 bases lying between them. The CDR3 spells CASSGDSSSYEQYF. The CDR3 DNA is TGCGCCAGCAGCGGTGACAGCAGCTCCTACGAGCAGTACTTC.

This clonotype was recorded many times. V is TRBV11-2 and J is TRBJ1-1, with D possibly TRBD1 on 5 matching bases. The CDR3 is 16 amino acids. In germline, CDR1 is SGHAT, CDR2 FQNNGV. V dropped 1 base and J dropped 0 bases, with 12 bases sitting between them. The CDR3 DNA is TGTGCCAGCAGCTTAGGTCAGGGTGGGATGAACACTGAAGCTTTCTTT. The encoded protein is CASSLGQGGMNTEAFF. The whole variable domain, remainder taken from reference TRBV11-2 and TRBJ1-1, is EAGVAQSPRYKIIEKRQSVAFWCNPISGHATLYWYQQILGQGPKLLIQFQNNGVVDDSQLPKDRFSAERLKGVDSTLKIQPAKLEDSAVYLCASSLGQGGMNTEAFFGQGTRLTVV.

This clonotype was counted a few times. The V and J genes are TRBV6-1 and TRBJ1-5; D is possibly TRBD1 (5 bases). The V gene's germline CDR1 is MNHNS and CDR2 SASEGT. Trimming pared 7 bases from V and 0 bases from J, leaving 13 bases between. The CDR3 spans 15 residues. The CDR3 coding sequence is TGTGCCAGCACCGAGGGGCCGATTAGCAATCAGCCCCAGCATTTT. It is translated as CASTEGPISNQPQHF.

The CDR3 DNA sequence: TGTGCCAGCAGCCCCCAGGCAGGGACCGGGGTTGACAATCAGCCCCAGCATTTT. It yields the protein CASSPQAGTGVDNQPQHF. The chain joins TRBV7-2 to TRBJ1-5; tentative D call: TRBD1 (5 bases). The germline V gene encodes CDR1 SGHTA and CDR2 FQGNSA. V was trimmed by 5 bases and J by 3 bases, leaving 23 bases between them. This CDR3 region has 18 residues.

Many counts were recorded for this clonotype. The chain's CDR3 is CASSWDSPSYEQYF. The CDR3 DNA follows: TGCGCCAGCAGCTGGGACTCCCCTTCCTACGAGCAGTACTTC. The chain employs TRBV5-1 and TRBJ2-7, with D possibly being TRBD2 (6 bases). V lost 3 bases and J lost 1, with 11 bases in between. Germline V gene sequence: CDR1 SGHRS, CDR2 YFSETQ. CDR3 length: 14 residues.

Remarks on this clonotype: A much larger clone differs by one base, so this may be a read error. The gene calls are TRBV11-2 and TRBJ1-1; 7 nucleotides align to TRBD1. This CDR3 region has 15 residues. Germline loops: CDR1 SGHAT, CDR2 FQNNGV. Here the CDR3 reads CASSLGTGWNTKAFF. The CDR3 DNA follows: TGTGCCAGCAGCTTAGGGACAGGCTGGAACACTAAAGCTTTCTTT.

In its sample, this clonotype was seen a few times. The chain carries TRBV14 and TRBJ1-1, with D hard to call. The germline V gene encodes CDR1 SGHDN and CDR2 FVKESK. The V gene lost 2 bases and the J gene lost 6 bases, with 16 bases spanning the gap. The length of the CDR3 is 15 residues. This chain's CDR3 is CASSQRTGLGAEAFF. In DNA, the CDR3 is TGTGCCAGCAGCCAAAGGACGGGTTTGGGCGCTGAAGCTTTCTTT. The full variable domain, with the rest looked up from reference TRBV14 and TRBJ1-1, is EAGVTQFPSHSVIEKGQTVTLRCDPISGHDNLYWYRRVMGKEIKFLLHFVKESKQDESGMPNNRFLAERTGGTYSTLKVQPAELEDSGVYFCASSQRTGLGAEAFFGQGTRLTVV.

This clonotype was recorded many times. The J gene is TRBJ1-4, the V gene TRBV3-1; possible D gene TRBD1, 5 bases. The germline gives CDR1 LGHDT, CDR2 YNNKEL (reference sequence). CDR3 length: 14 amino acids. V was clipped by 2 bases and J by 8 bases, with 12 bases between them. CDR3 nucleotide sequence: TGTGCCAGCAGCCAAATAAGGGGAGGAGAAAAACTGTTTTTT. Translating it yields CASSQIRGGEKLFF.

This clonotype has a handful of counts. The chain combines TRBV27 with TRBJ1-1, with TRBD1 matching 8 bases. The CDR3 has 13 amino acids. Germline V gene lookup returns CDR1 MNHEY and CDR2 SMNVEV (reference sequence). Germline trimming cut 6 bases from V and 6 bases from J; bases unmatched to any gene: 6. CDR3: CASRDTGGPEAFF. The DNA for the CDR3 is TGTGCCAGCAGAGATACAGGGGGACCTGAAGCTTTCTTT.

The V and J genes are TRBV24-1 and TRBJ1-2; a weak D match, TRBD1 (6 bases). The germline gives CDR1 KGHDR, CDR2 SFDVKD. The CDR3 loop spans 14 amino acids. Trimming took off 1 base at V and 2 bases at J, with 7 bases between the two ends. The CDR3 loop is CATSDLTGNYGYTF. Here the CDR3 DNA reads TGTGCCACCAGTGATTTAACAGGGAACTATGGCTACACCTTC.

This clonotype appeared a few times. The rearrangement uses TRBV19 and TRBJ2-1; D not resolved. CDR1 LNHDA and CDR2 SQIVND come from the germline V gene (reference sequence). The CDR3 length is 17 residues. The ends were cut back, 3 bases at V and 3 bases at J, with 18 bases in the middle. The CDR3 DNA is TGTGCCAGTAGTATCAAGGGCGGCAGAGCCATCTACAATGAGCAGTTCTTC. Its translation: CASSIKGGRAIYNEQFF.